The clone carrying this T cell receptor beta chain was seen a handful of times. Its cognate antigen is unknown. The V gene's germline CDR1 is MDHEN and CDR2 SYDVKM. CDR3 length: 15 residues. Trimming stripped 6 bases from V and 1 base from J, with 13 bases between. This sample is drawn from a study of T-cell reconstitution after alpha-beta-depleted transplantation in children. Study-level findings and limits: Among T cells one year after transplant, newly produced cells accounted for most counts and diversity. There were some patients whose high TCRbeta diversity at day 60 came from surviving recipient T cells and thymic progenitors. In patients about two months after transplant, alpha-beta T cells reportedly arose from several hundred expanded graft clones.

A library of TCRbeta sequences, prepared with unique molecular identifiers, was generated. One entry per CDR3 protein, called by TCRdb with MiXCR from the PCR reads. This sample carries about a million distinct CDR3 sequences, under 30% of them seen once, and the ten largest clones take roughly 31%. The rearrangement joins TRBV28 to TRBJ1-5; the D gene is possibly TRBD1 (5 bases). This specimen consisted of PBMCs, mostly from graft donor cells, obtained 360 days after TCRalphabeta/CD19-depleted stem cell transplant. The clonotype originates from a boy in the first two years of life who had a stem cell transplant for SCID, so the T cells may come from the graft donor. DNA of the CDR3: TGTGCCAGCAGGGGGACGGACGGGAGCAATCAGCCCCAGCATTTT. This translates into CASRGTDGSNQPQHF.